One sample yielded the 28 T cell receptor beta chains listed below, sequenced in a study of metastatic and nonmetastatic thyroid tumors. Treatment of any kind had been given to no patient before thyroid surgery. TCRdb ran MiXCR on the PCR reads. The sample carries approximately 13,000 clones, approximately 12% recorded once. Material: blood. These receptor sequences come from a female donor with papillary thyroid cancer or a benign thyroid nodule (not recorded which). Some clones in this sample may be carry-over from other donors' samples.

This clone was seen repeatedly, ten times or more. The V gene is TRBV24-1, the J gene TRBJ1-3; 8 bases agree with TRBD1. Germline V gives CDR1 KGHDR, CDR2 SFDVKD. J gave up 0 bases and V 2 bases, and 2 bases lay outside the gene matches. CDR3 length equals 16 residues. CDR3 nucleotides: TGTGCCACCAGTGATTCCGGGACAGGCTCTGGAAACACCATATATTTT. This encodes CATSDSGTGSGNTIYF.

This clone is labeled as medium-sized. The chain couples TRBV6-1 to TRBJ2-3; 9 bases align to TRBD1. This CDR3 has 16 amino acids. The germline CDR1 and CDR2 sequences are MNHNS and SASEGT. V lost 1 base, J lost 3 bases, and 5 bases stayed unmatched. CDR3 sequence reads: CASSEGPGQGTDTQYF. Here the CDR3 DNA reads TGTGCCAGCAGTGAAGGACCCGGACAGGGGACAGATACGCAGTATTTT.

This clone was observed many times. This chain joins TRBV20-1 and TRBJ2-1; D unclear. V was trimmed by 8 bases and J by 1 base, leaving 15 bases between them. The CDR3 loop spans 14 amino acids. Germline V CDR1 and CDR2: DFQATT, SNEGSKA (reference sequence). The CDR3 is CSYVGLGSYNEQFF. The DNA for the CDR3 is TGCAGTTACGTGGGGTTAGGGTCCTACAATGAGCAGTTCTTC.

This clone was seen ten or more times. The gene calls are TRBV12-3 or TRBV12-4 and TRBJ2-1; 7 bases are shared with TRBD1. This CDR3 has 13 amino acids. The V gene end was trimmed by 0 bases and the J gene end by 8 bases; junction bases not matched to a gene: 1. The CDR3 region has the DNA TGTGCCAGCAGTTTAGCAGGGGGCCATGAGCAGTTCTTC. Translating gives CASSLAGGHEQFF.

This clone was observed at least ten times. The V gene is TRBV5-1, the J gene TRBJ2-3; 11 positions match TRBD2. From germline, CDR1 is SGHRS and CDR2 YFSETQ. This CDR3 region has 15 residues. V was clipped by 4 bases and J by 4 bases; unmatched bases: 5. This CDR3 is CASSGSSGRPDTQYF. For the CDR3, the DNA is TGCGCCAGCAGCGGATCTAGCGGGAGGCCAGATACGCAGTATTTT.

This clone is classed as medium-sized. The chain carries TRBV6-1 and TRBJ2-7, with a weak D call TRBD2 (5 bases). This CDR3 contains 13 residues. Germline V gene lookup returns CDR1 MNHNS and CDR2 SASEGT. V gave up 6 bases and J gave up 2 bases, with 11 bases separating them. The CDR3 sequence is CASRELVAYEQYF. CDR3 nucleotide sequence: TGTGCCAGCAGGGAACTAGTGGCCTACGAGCAGTACTTC.

This clone was observed many times. The chain has TRBV7-2 and TRBJ2-1; 9 nucleotides line up with TRBD2. V gave up 5 bases and J gave up 8 bases; unmatched junction bases: 16. The CDR3 has 17 residues. Germline assignment: CDR1 SGHTA and CDR2 FQGNSA. Written as DNA, the CDR3 is TGTGCCAGCAGCCTCACTAGCGGGTGGCAAACCTCCTATGAGCAGTTCTTC. Translated: CASSLTSGWQTSYEQFF.

The chain employs TRBV10-3 and TRBJ2-3; D is undetermined. This CDR3 comprises 15 residues. Germline CDR1 reads ENHRY; CDR2 reads SYGVKD. The V and J ends lost 2 bases and 6 bases respectively, with 15 bases between them. In nucleotides, the CDR3 is TGTGCCATCAGTGAGAAGGCTACCTCATCGGATACGCAGTATTTT. It encodes CAISEKATSSDTQYF.

This clone turned up a few times. The chain carries TRBV12-3 or TRBV12-4 and TRBJ1-2, with a weak D call TRBD1 (6 bases). The V end was cut by 3 bases, the J end by 4 bases, with 12 bases between. The CDR3 loop spans 14 amino acids. This chain's CDR3 is CASSFGGHLYGYTF. The DNA for the CDR3 is TGTGCCAGCAGTTTTGGGGGACACCTCTATGGCTACACCTTC.

This clone was recorded many times. The chain uses TRBV6-5 and TRBJ2-1; D unresolved. Trimming removed 0 bases at V and 4 bases at J, with 16 bases between. The germline CDR1 and CDR2 sequences are MNHEY and SVGAGI. This CDR3 region has 17 residues. CDR3 amino acids: CASSYSPPQGIYNEQFF. The CDR3 coding sequence is TGTGCCAGCAGTTACTCCCCTCCACAAGGGATATACAATGAGCAGTTCTTC.

This clone was recorded at least ten times. A much bigger clone sits one base away, suggesting this may be a read error. V gene TRBV7-8 combines with J gene TRBJ2-7; TRBD1 matches at 7 bases. V trimming: 5 bases; J trimming: 7 bases; junction bases outside the gene matches: 14. Per the germline V gene, CDR1 is SGHVS and CDR2 is FQNEAQ. The CDR3 sequence is 15 residues long. The CDR3 is CASSQGQTTVSEQYF. The CDR3 coding sequence is TGTGCCAGCAGCCAGGGACAGACTACCGTTAGTGAGCAGTACTTC.

This clone showed up many times. The chain employs TRBV5-8 and TRBJ2-7; possibly TRBD1 or TRBD2 for D (6 bases each). Trimming took off 0 bases at V and 2 bases at J, with 15 bases between the two ends. Germline loops: CDR1 SGHTS, CDR2 YDEGEE. This CDR3 contains 16 residues. This chain's CDR3 is CASSLAGGHPTYEQYF. Here the CDR3 DNA reads TGTGCCAGCAGCTTGGCCGGGGGACACCCTACCTACGAGCAGTACTTC.

The V and J genes are TRBV20-1 and TRBJ1-6; D remains unclear. CDR1 and CDR2 (germline): DFQATT, SNEGSKA (reference sequence). This CDR3 has 13 residues. Trimming shortened V by 3 bases and J by 7 bases, and 10 bases separated the two germline ends. The CDR3 region is CSARVYRNSPLHF. As DNA, the CDR3 is TGCAGTGCTAGGGTATATCGAAATTCACCCCTCCACTTT.

This clone was counted a few times. This may be a read error, as it is one base from a much larger clone. The chain joins TRBV19 to TRBJ1-1; no definite D call. The V gene's germline CDR1 is LNHDA and CDR2 SQIVND (reference sequence). This CDR3 has 12 amino acids. CDR3: CVSSAWGTEAFF. The DNA for the CDR3 is TGTGTCAGTAGTGCCTGGGGAACTGAAGCTTTCTTT.

There are a few counts of this clone. At one boundary the junction diverges from the germline segment, which might be a read error. The gene calls are TRBV12-3 or TRBV12-4 and TRBJ1-2; D ambiguous. The CDR3 is 13 residues long. CDR3 residues: CASSIVQLYVYTF. DNA for the CDR3: TGTGCCAGCAGCATAGTACAGCTCTATGTCTACACCTTC.

This clone has only a few counts. The V and J genes are TRBV6-5 and TRBJ2-3; D gene ambiguous. Germline CDR1 and CDR2: MNHEY and SVGAGI. The CDR3 spans 15 residues. The germline V and J ends were trimmed by 1 base and 2 bases, with 10 bases remaining between them. CDR3 protein: CASSYYGVDTDTQYF. The CDR3 bases are TGTGCCAGCAGTTACTACGGAGTTGACACAGATACGCAGTATTTT.

In its sample, this clone was seen a few times. The chain carries TRBV27 and TRBJ2-7; TRBD2 might be the D (6 bases). Germline CDR1 and CDR2: MNHEY and SMNVEV (reference sequence). V dropped 7 bases and J dropped 2 bases, with 15 bases sitting between them. CDR3 length: 14 residues. CDR3 nucleotide sequence: TGTGCCAGCACAAAGGGACTGGGCCCCTACGAGCAGTACTTC. This codes for CASTKGLGPYEQYF.

The chain joins TRBV19 to TRBJ2-3, with D perhaps matching TRBD1 or TRBD2 (6 bases each). The CDR3 has 14 amino acids. V lost 3 bases to trimming and J lost 7 bases, with 14 bases between them. Germline CDR1 is LNHDA and CDR2 is SQIVND (reference sequence). In nucleotides, the CDR3 is TGTGCCAGTAGTATCCCCCGAGGGGGGAATACGCAGTATTTT. It encodes CASSIPRGGNTQYF.

This clone was seen repeatedly, ten times or more. The chain has TRBV19 and TRBJ2-2; 9 bases fit TRBD2. The CDR3 has 16 residues. V gave up 5 bases and J gave up 2 bases; unmatched junction bases: 6. CDR1 is LNHDA and CDR2 is SQIVND in the germline V gene (reference sequence). This CDR3 is CASSLAGWLNTGELFF. The CDR3, as DNA: TGTGCCAGTAGTCTAGCGGGGTGGCTAAACACCGGGGAGCTGTTTTTT.

At least ten counts were recorded for this clone. A much bigger clone sits one base away, suggesting this may be a read error. CDR3 region: CASSISGSTIYF. CDR3 nucleotide sequence: TGTGCCAGCTCCATCTCTGGAAGCACCATATATTTT. The chain joins TRBV28 to TRBJ1-3, with D unresolved. CDR3 size: 12 residues. The V gene's germline CDR1 is MDHEN and CDR2 SYDVKM.

This clone was counted at least ten times. The genes are TRBV9 and TRBJ2-5, with D maybe TRBD1 (6 bases). V was clipped by 0 bases and J by 4 bases, with 13 bases between them. CDR1 SGDLS and CDR2 YYNGEE come from the germline V gene. CDR3 size: 15 residues. The CDR3 protein is CASSVDGQKGETQYF. CDR3 in DNA: TGTGCCAGCAGCGTAGACGGACAGAAAGGAGAGACCCAGTACTTC.

The table lists this clone with a count of one. A much larger clone differs by one base, so this may be a read error. This CDR3 fails to terminate in the conserved phenylalanine or tryptophan, so it likely reflects a read error. V gene TRBV5-4 combines with J gene TRBJ2-1; no definite D call. The V end was cut by 0 bases, the J end by 12 bases, with 10 bases between. The CDR3 spans 12 residues. CDR1 and CDR2 (germline): SGHNT, YYREEE (reference sequence). DNA of the CDR3: TGTGCCAGCAGCTTGGGTGGGTGGGGGCAGTTCATC. As protein: CASSLGGWGQFI.

The rearrangement joins TRBV11-2 to TRBJ2-2; D is perhaps TRBD1 or TRBD2 (6 bases each). Deletions cut 4 bases from V and 6 bases from J, with 21 bases between. The CDR3 runs to 17 residues. Per the germline V gene, CDR1 is SGHAT and CDR2 is FQNNGV. The CDR3 is CASSSIAGGPTAGELFF. The CDR3 DNA sequence: TGTGCCAGCAGCTCGATAGCTGGGGGGCCAACGGCCGGGGAGCTGTTTTTT. Full variable domain (missing parts from reference TRBV11-2 and TRBJ2-2): EAGVAQSPRYKIIEKRQSVAFWCNPISGHATLYWYQQILGQGPKLLIQFQNNGVVDDSQLPKDRFSAERLKGVDSTLKIQPAKLEDSAVYLCASSSIAGGPTAGELFFGEGSRLTVL.

This clone has a count of ten or more. V is TRBV5-1 and J is TRBJ2-2; 7 bases are shared with TRBD2. V trimming: 2 bases; J trimming: 6 bases; junction bases outside the gene matches: 7. The CDR3 is made up of 15 amino acids. CDR1 and CDR2 from the germline V gene are SGHRS and YFSETQ. The CDR3: CASSFGLDRAGELFF. In nucleotides, the CDR3 is TGCGCCAGCAGCTTTGGACTAGACCGGGCCGGGGAGCTGTTTTTT.

This clone was seen a handful of times. The V and J genes are TRBV7-9 and TRBJ1-4, with D unresolved. Trimming stripped 0 bases from V and 4 bases from J, with 6 bases between. This CDR3 contains 14 residues. CDR1 and CDR2 (germline): SEHNR, FQNEAQ (reference sequence). In DNA, the CDR3 is TGTGCCAGCAGCTTAGCACAGCTTAATGAAAAACTGTTTTTT. Protein product: CASSLAQLNEKLFF.

By its share, this clone is medium-sized. The chain joins TRBV10-3 to TRBJ2-7; TRBD1 matches 9 bases. The germline V gene encodes CDR1 ENHRY and CDR2 SYGVKD. This CDR3 region has 16 residues. The V and J ends lost 6 bases and 6 bases, in that order; junction bases with no gene match: 15. The CDR3 reads CAISAASEDRGGEQYF. CDR3 bases: TGTGCCATCAGCGCGGCCTCAGAGGACAGGGGAGGCGAGCAGTACTTC.

V usage is TRBV10-1 and J usage is TRBJ2-3; TRBD2 matches at 13 bases. The CDR3 has 16 amino acids. CDR1 WNHNN and CDR2 SYGVQD come from the germline V gene (reference sequence). With 4 bases clipped from V and 2 bases from J, the junction kept 3 bases outside the gene matches. The CDR3 DNA follows: TGCGCCAGCAGTGTCGGGACTAGCGGGAACACAGATACGCAGTATTTT. It codes for CASSVGTSGNTDTQYF.

This clone was observed at least ten times. This chain connects TRBV20-1 to TRBJ1-2, with TRBD1 as a possible D gene (6 bases). Germline values: CDR1 DFQATT, CDR2 SNEGSKA (reference sequence). V was cut by 5 bases and J by 1 base, with 23 bases left in between. This CDR3 has 17 residues. The CDR3 protein is CSALSLQRQANNYGYTF. DNA for the CDR3: TGCAGTGCTTTATCCCTACAAAGACAGGCTAATAACTATGGCTACACCTTC.